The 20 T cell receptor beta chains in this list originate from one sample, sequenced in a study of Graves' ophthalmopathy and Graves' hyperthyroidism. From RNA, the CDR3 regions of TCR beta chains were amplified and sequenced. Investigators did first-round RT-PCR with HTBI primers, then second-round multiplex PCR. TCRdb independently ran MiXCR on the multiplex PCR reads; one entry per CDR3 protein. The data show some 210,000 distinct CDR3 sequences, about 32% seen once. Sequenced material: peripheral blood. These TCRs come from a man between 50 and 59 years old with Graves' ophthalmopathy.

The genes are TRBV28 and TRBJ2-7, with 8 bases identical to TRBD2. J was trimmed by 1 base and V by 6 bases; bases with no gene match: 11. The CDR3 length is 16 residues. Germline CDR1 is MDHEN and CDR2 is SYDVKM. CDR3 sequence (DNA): TGTGCCAGCAGAACTCCAACTAGCGGAAATTCCTACGAGCAGTACTTC. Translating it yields CASRTPTSGNSYEQYF.

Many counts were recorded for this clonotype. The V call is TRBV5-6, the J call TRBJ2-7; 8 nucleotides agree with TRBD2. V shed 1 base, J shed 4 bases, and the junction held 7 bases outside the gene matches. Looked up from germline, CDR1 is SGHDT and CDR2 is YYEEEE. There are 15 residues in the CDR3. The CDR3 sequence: CASSLNGRAKYEQYF. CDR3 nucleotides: TGTGCCAGCAGCTTGAACGGGAGGGCCAAGTACGAGCAGTACTTC.

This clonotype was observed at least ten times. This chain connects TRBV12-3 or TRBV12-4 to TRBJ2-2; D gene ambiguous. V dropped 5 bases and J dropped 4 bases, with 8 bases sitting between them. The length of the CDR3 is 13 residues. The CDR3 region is CASSLTLTGELFF. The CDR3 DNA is TGTGCCAGCAGTCTAACACTCACCGGGGAGCTGTTTTTT.

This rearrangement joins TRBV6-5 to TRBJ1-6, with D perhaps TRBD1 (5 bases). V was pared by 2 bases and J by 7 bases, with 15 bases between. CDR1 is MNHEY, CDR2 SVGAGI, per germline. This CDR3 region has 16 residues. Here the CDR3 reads CASSYDSNPLNSPLHF. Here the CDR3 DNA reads TGTGCCAGCAGTTACGACAGCAACCCGTTAAATTCACCCCTCCACTTT.

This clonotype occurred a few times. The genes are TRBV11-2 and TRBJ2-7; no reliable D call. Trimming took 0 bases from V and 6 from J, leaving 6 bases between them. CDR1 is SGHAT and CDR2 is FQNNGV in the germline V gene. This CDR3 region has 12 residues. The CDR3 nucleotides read TGTGCCAGCAGCTTAGATCAAGTCGAGCAGTACTTC. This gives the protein CASSLDQVEQYF.

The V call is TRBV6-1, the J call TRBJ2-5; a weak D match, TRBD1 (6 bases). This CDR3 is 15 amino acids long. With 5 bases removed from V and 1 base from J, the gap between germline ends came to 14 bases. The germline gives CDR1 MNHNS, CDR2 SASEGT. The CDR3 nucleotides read TGTGCCAGCAGTACAGGGAGTACACCCCAAGAGACCCAGTACTTC. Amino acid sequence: CASSTGSTPQETQYF.

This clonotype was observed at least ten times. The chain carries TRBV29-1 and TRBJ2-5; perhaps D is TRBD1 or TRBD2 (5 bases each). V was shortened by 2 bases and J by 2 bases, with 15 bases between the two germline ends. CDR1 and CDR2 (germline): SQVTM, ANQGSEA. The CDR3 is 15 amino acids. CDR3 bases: TGCAGCGTTGAACAGTCGGGACGGGTTCAAGAGACCCAGTACTTC. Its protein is CSVEQSGRVQETQYF.

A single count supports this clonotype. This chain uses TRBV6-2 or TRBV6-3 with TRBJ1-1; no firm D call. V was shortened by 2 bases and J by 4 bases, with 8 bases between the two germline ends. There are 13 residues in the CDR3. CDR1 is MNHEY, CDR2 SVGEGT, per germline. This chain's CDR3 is CASSYRTGTEAFF. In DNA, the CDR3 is TGTGCCAGCAGTTACCGGACGGGCACTGAAGCTTTCTTT.

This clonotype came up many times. The CDR3 reads CASSTRQGQIGDIQYF. The CDR3 DNA follows: TGTGCCAGCAGCACCCGACAGGGACAAATCGGGGACATTCAGTACTTC. V gene TRBV3-1 combines with J gene TRBJ2-4; 7 bases align to TRBD1. Looked up from germline, CDR1 is LGHDT and CDR2 is YNNKEL (reference sequence). V shed 5 bases, J shed 8 bases, and the junction held 15 bases outside the gene matches. The CDR3 has 16 amino acids.

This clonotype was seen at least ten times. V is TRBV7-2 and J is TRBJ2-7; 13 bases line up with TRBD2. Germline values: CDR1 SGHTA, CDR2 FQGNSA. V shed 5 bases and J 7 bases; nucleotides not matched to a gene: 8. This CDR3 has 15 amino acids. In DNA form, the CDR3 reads TGTGCCAGCAGCCCGCCGGGACTAGCGGGACATGAGCAGTACTTC. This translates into CASSPPGLAGHEQYF.

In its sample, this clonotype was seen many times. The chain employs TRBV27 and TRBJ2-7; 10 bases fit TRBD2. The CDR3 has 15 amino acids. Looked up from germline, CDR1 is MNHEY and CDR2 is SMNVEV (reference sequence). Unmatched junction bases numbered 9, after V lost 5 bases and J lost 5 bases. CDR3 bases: TGTGCCAGCAGTACACTACTAGCGGGACCGCACGAGCAGTACTTC. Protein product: CASSTLLAGPHEQYF.

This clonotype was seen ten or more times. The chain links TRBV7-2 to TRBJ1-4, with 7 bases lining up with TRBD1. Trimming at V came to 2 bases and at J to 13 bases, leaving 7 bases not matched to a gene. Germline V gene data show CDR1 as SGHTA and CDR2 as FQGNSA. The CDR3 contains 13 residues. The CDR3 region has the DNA TGTGCCAGCAGCTTACTCTCTGGGACAGTACTGTTTTTT. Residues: CASSLLSGTVLFF.

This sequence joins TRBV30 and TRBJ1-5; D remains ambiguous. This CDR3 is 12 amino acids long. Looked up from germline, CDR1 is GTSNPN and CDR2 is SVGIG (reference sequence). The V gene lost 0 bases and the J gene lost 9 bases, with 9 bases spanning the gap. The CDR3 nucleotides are TGTGCCTGGAGTGTGGACCGGGGGCCCCAGCATTTT. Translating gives CAWSVDRGPQHF.

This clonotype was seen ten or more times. The CDR3 is CASSSPPDRRSSYNSPLHF. The CDR3 coding sequence is TGTGCCAGCAGTTCCCCCCCCGACAGAAGGAGCTCCTATAATTCACCCCTCCACTTT. The chain carries TRBV28 and TRBJ1-6, with D perhaps matching TRBD1 (5 bases). CDR3 length equals 19 residues. V was shortened by 4 bases and J by 0 bases, with 19 bases between the two germline ends. CDR1 is MDHEN and CDR2 is SYDVKM in the germline V gene.

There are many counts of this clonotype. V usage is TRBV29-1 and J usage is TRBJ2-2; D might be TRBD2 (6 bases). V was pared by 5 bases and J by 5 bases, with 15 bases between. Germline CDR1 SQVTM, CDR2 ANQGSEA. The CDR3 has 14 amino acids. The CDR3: CSVPGLSNTGELFF. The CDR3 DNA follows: TGCAGCGTTCCGGGACTTAGCAATACCGGGGAGCTGTTTTTT.

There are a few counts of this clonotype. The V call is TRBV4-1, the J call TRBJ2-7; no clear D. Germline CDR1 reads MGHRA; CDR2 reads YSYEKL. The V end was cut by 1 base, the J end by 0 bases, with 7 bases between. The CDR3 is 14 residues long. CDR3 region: CASSQVDTSYEQYF. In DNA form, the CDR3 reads TGCGCCAGCAGCCAAGTAGATACCTCCTACGAGCAGTACTTC.

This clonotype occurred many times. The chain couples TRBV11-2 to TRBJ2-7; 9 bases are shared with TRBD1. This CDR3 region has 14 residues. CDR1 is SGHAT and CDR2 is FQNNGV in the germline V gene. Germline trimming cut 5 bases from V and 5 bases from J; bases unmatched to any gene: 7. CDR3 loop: CASSPRTGANEQYF. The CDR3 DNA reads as TGTGCCAGCAGCCCCCGGACAGGGGCGAACGAGCAGTACTTC.

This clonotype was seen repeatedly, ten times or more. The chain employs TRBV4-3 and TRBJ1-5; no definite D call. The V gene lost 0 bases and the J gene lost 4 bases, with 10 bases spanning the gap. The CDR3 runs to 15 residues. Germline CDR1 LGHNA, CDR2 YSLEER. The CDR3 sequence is CASSQDSQPNQPQHF. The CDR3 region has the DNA TGCGCCAGCAGCCAAGATAGCCAGCCAAATCAGCCCCAGCATTTT.

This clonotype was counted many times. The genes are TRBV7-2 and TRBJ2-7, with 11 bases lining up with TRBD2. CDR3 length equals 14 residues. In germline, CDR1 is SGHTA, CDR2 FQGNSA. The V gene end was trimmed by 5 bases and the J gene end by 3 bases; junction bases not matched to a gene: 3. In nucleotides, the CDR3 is TGTGCCAGCAGCATGACTAGCGGGAACTACGAGCAGTACTTC. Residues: CASSMTSGNYEQYF. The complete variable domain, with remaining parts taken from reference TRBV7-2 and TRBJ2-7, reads GAGVSQSPSNKVTEKGKDVELRCDPISGHTALYWYRQSLGQGLEFLIYFQGNSAPDKSGLPSDRFSAERTGGSVSTLTIQRTQQEDSAVYLCASSMTSGNYEQYFGPGTRLTVT.

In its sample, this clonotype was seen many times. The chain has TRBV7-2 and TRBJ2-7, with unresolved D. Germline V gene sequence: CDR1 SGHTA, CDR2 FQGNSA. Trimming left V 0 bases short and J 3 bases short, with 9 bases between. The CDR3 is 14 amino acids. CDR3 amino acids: CASSLAQNVYEQYF. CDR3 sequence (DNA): TGTGCCAGCAGCTTAGCCCAAAATGTCTACGAGCAGTACTTC.